This is a list of T cell receptor beta chains from one sample in a study of cytomegalovirus exposure and HLA in healthy donors. Method: immunoSEQ multiplex PCR; TCRdb's copy keeps in-frame clones and lacks some. This sample has 150,000 to 200,000 clones; approximately 86% occur once, and the top ten carry around 2%. The sample comprised PBMCs. These receptors were obtained from a man younger than 45 in good health and CMV-seropositive. Both conserved end residues are part of each CDR3. The D gene is left open where the match is weak. Size is omitted from some rows. Given values are once, few, many or a class for expanded clones.

clone size,D gene,J gene,V gene,CDR3 DNA,CDR3 protein
NA,TRBD2,TRBJ2-1,TRBV5-1,TGCGCCAGCAGCTTGGGAGGCGGGGGGTTTTACAATGAGCAGTTCTTC,CASSLGGGGFYNEQFF
NA,TRBD2,TRBJ2-1,TRBV11-2,TGTGCCAGCAGCCCAGACGCCACTAGCGGGGTCTACAATGAGCAGTTCTTC,CASSPDATSGVYNEQFF
NA,NA,TRBJ1-1,TRBV7-3,TGTGCCAGCAGCTCTCAGGGGAACACTGAAGCTTTCTTT,CASSSQGNTEAFF
once,NA,TRBJ1-1,TRBV6-1,TGTGCCAGCAGTGAGTATGGGCCGCTGAACACTGAAGCTTTCTTT,CASSEYGPLNTEAFF
NA,TRBD1,TRBJ1-4,TRBV5-1,TGCGCCAGCAGCCCCCAAGGGACAGGGTATGAAAAACTGTTTTTT,CASSPQGTGYEKLFF
NA,NA,TRBJ2-2,TRBV5-8,TGTGCCAGCAGCTCAGGGATTCTAGACACCGGGGAGCTGTTTTTT,CASSSGILDTGELFF
NA,TRBD1,TRBJ1-5,TRBV7-9,TGTGCCAGCAGCCCAGGGACAGGGGCGAGCAATCAGCCCCAGCATTTT,CASSPGTGASNQPQHF
NA,NA,TRBJ1-1,TRBV9,TGTGCCAGTACAGACTGGAAGGGGACTGAAGCTTTCTTT,CASTDWKGTEAFF
once,TRBD1,TRBJ2-7,TRBV7-8,TGTGCCAGCAGAAGGGACAGGGGTTCGAGGGAGCAGTACTTC,CASRRDRGSREQYF
once,TRBD2,TRBJ2-1,TRBV4-3,TGCGCCAGCAGCCTCGGGCGGGGGGACAATGAGCAGTTCTTC,CASSLGRGDNEQFF
NA,TRBD1,TRBJ2-5,TRBV5-6,TGTGCCAGCAGTTCCTACAGGGGGCTCCAAGAGACCCAGTACTTC,CASSSYRGLQETQYF
NA,TRBD1,TRBJ1-1,TRBV2,TGTGCCAGCAGACTAGGGACAGCGAGTTCGAAAGCTTTCTTT,CASRLGTASSKAFF
once,NA,TRBJ2-4,TRBV9,TGTGCCAGCAGCGTAGCTGAACTAGAACTCTCCGGCATTCAGTACTTC,CASSVAELELSGIQYF
once,NA,TRBJ2-7,TRBV19,TGTGCCAGTAGTATGGGAGGAAACTACGAGCAGTACTTC,CASSMGGNYEQYF
NA,NA,TRBJ2-5,TRBV4-2,TGTGCCAGCAGCCAAGTTACCCTAGAAATGTTTGAGACCCAGTACTTC,CASSQVTLEMFETQYF
NA,NA,TRBJ1-1,TRBV7-9,TGTGCCGTCGGGGGAGTGAACACTGAAGCTTTCTTT,CAVGGVNTEAFF
NA,TRBD2,TRBJ2-1,TRBV4-3,TGCGCCAGCAGCCAAGAGCTAGCGGGGATATACAATGAGCAGTTCTTC,CASSQELAGIYNEQFF
once,NA,TRBJ2-5,TRBV5-1,TGCGCCAGCACCCTGGGAGTGCAAGAGACCCAGTACTTC,CASTLGVQETQYF
NA,NA,TRBJ1-2,TRBV29-1,TGCAGCGTTGATCTCGCGGATGAAAACTATGGCTACACCTTC,CSVDLADENYGYTF
NA,TRBD1,TRBJ1-2,TRBV5-4,TGTGCCAGCAGCTTGAGGACAGGGGACTATGGCTACACCTTC,CASSLRTGDYGYTF
NA,TRBD1,TRBJ1-1,TRBV2,TGTGCCAGCAATCCGGGACAGTTGTTAATCGAGACTGAAGCTTTCTTT,CASNPGQLLIETEAFF
NA,NA,TRBJ2-7,TRBV15,TGTGCCACCAGCAGAGCCCCCCAGGGCTACGAGCAGTACTTC,CATSRAPQGYEQYF
NA,TRBD1,TRBJ1-2,TRBV16,TGTGCCAGCAGCCAATCGAGTCAGGGGGCGCGCGGCTACACCTTC,CASSQSSQGARGYTF
NA,TRBD1,TRBJ2-3,TRBV7-2,TGTGCCAGCAGCTACCAGACAGGGAGCACAGATACGCAGTATTTT,CASSYQTGSTDTQYF
NA,TRBD1,TRBJ2-5,TRBV7-3,TGTGCCAGCAGCTTCGGGACAGGGTATCGGGAGACCCAGTACTTC,CASSFGTGYRETQYF
NA,NA,TRBJ2-7,TRBV6-1,TGTGCCAGCAGTGAAGCGGTGCGGGGGCCGGCCTACGAGCAGTACTTC,CASSEAVRGPAYEQYF
few,NA,TRBJ1-1,TRBV7-3,TGTGCCAGCAGCGTCAGGGGGAACACTGAAGCTTTCTTT,CASSVRGNTEAFF
NA,NA,TRBJ2-1,TRBV29-1,TGCAGCGTTGTACTAGAGAACTACAATGAGCAGTTCTTC,CSVVLENYNEQFF
NA,TRBD2,TRBJ2-3,TRBV6-4,TGTGCCAGCAGTGCGGGGGGGAGAACAGATACGCAGTATTTT,CASSAGGRTDTQYF
NA,NA,TRBJ2-7,TRBV4-1,TGCGCCAGCAGCCAACCTCGGGGTTTTTACGAGCAGTACTTC,CASSQPRGFYEQYF
NA,TRBD2,TRBJ2-3,TRBV10-3,TGTGCCATCAGCTATAGCGGGGGGGCAGCAGATACGCAGTATTTT,CAISYSGGAADTQYF
NA,TRBD2,TRBJ2-3,TRBV13,TGTGCCAGCAGCTTACGTAGCGGGGGGGCCCCAGATACGCAGTATTTT,CASSLRSGGAPDTQYF
few,NA,TRBJ2-7,TRBV19,TGTGCCAGTAGTGCCGGGGGAAACTACGAGCAGTACTTC,CASSAGGNYEQYF
once,TRBD2,TRBJ2-5,TRBV10-3,TGTGCCATCAGTGACACCTTACTAGCGGGGGAAGAGACCCAGTACTTC,CAISDTLLAGEETQYF
NA,NA,TRBJ2-6,TRBV7-6,TGTGCCAGCAGCTCACTACTGACAGGTAGCTCTGGGGCCAACGTCCTGACTTTC,CASSSLLTGSSGANVLTF
NA,TRBD2,TRBJ2-3,TRBV11-3,TGTGCCAGCAGCTTTGGGCTAGCGGGCACAGATACGCAGTATTTT,CASSFGLAGTDTQYF
NA,NA,TRBJ2-1,TRBV5-1,TGCGCCAGCAGCTTGCGGATGGGGCGTGAGCAGTTCTTC,CASSLRMGREQFF